This entry describes one T cell receptor (beta chain). The data derive from a study of CD8+CD57+ T cells in acquired aplastic anemia. About the research overall: DNA per sorted CD4+ or CD8+ sample ranged 0.2 to 27.4 ug, averaging around 3 ug.

J was trimmed by 4 bases and V by 4 bases; bases with no gene match: 12. The germline V gene encodes CDR1 SGHDN and CDR2 FVKESK. The CDR3 has 16 amino acids. Genomic DNA served as template for TCR beta VDJ and CDR3 profiling. Each CDR3 protein is one row after TCRdb ran MiXCR on the reads. The profile shows approximately 170,000 distinct CDR3 sequences, around 60% of them singletons. Sequencing used sorted CD4+, CD8+, or CD8+CD57+ T cells (not recorded which) from PBMCs. The chain has TRBV14 and TRBJ1-2; 7 bases agree with TRBD1. The sequence came from a human donor in good health. The CDR3 protein is CASSPQGGRRGYGYTF. CDR3 nucleotide sequence: TGTGCCAGCAGCCCCCAGGGGGGTCGACGGGGCTATGGCTACACCTTC.